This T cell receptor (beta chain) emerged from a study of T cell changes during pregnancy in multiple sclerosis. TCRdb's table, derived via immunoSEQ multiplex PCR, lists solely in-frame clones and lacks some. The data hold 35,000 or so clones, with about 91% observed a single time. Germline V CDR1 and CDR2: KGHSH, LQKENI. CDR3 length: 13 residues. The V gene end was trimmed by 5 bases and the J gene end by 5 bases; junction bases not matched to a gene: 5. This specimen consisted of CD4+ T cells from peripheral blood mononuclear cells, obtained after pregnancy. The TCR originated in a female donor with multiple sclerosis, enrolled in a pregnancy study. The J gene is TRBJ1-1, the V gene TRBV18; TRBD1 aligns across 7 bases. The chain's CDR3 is CASSSTGMTEAFF. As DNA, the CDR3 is TGTGCCAGCTCATCGACAGGGATGACTGAAGCTTTCTTT.